Presented here are 14 T cell receptor beta chains from one specimen sequenced in a study of blood T cells in healthy people across ages. It was with a sample-barcoded 5' primer and a J-beta primer mix that a second PCR of roughly 7 to 12 cycles was run. TCRdb called the 5' RACE reads again in MiXCR, with one record for every CDR3 protein. The profile covers 1,500,000 or so distinct CDR3 sequences, with 55% to 75% appearing a single time and about 6.3% taken by the ten largest. The material sequenced was blood. The receptor source for this set is a man aged 18 to 30 in good health.

This chain joins TRBV5-1 and TRBJ2-7; 8 bases agree with TRBD2. The CDR3 runs 15 residues. Germline CDR1 is SGHRS and CDR2 is YFSETQ. The V and J ends lost 4 bases and 1 base, in that order; junction bases with no gene match: 7. CDR3 sequence: CASSPSGLESYEQYF. As DNA, the CDR3 is TGCGCCAGCAGCCCCTCGGGACTAGAATCCTACGAGCAGTACTTC.

The chain employs TRBV20-1 and TRBJ2-3; D gene ambiguous. The V end lost 0 bases, the J end lost 0 bases, and 13 bases lay between the germline ends. The CDR3 has 16 residues. Looked up from germline, CDR1 is DFQATT and CDR2 is SNEGSKA (reference sequence). CDR3 residues: CSARDWLSASTDTQYF. For the CDR3, the DNA is TGCAGTGCTAGAGATTGGCTCAGTGCTAGCACAGATACGCAGTATTTT.

The chain uses TRBV7-2 and TRBJ2-1; 10 nucleotides agree with TRBD2. This CDR3 has 20 residues. Germline V CDR1 and CDR2: SGHTA, FQGNSA. J was trimmed by 1 base and V by 7 bases; bases with no gene match: 19. Here the CDR3 reads CASNEPALAAGGRSYNEQFF. Written as DNA, the CDR3 is TGTGCCAGCAACGAACCAGCGTTAGCAGCGGGGGGGCGTTCCTACAATGAGCAGTTCTTC. Complete variable domain (other parts from reference TRBV7-2 and TRBJ2-1): GAGVSQSPSNKVTEKGKDVELRCDPISGHTALYWYRQSLGQGLEFLIYFQGNSAPDKSGLPSDRFSAERTGGSVSTLTIQRTQQEDSAVYLCASNEPALAAGGRSYNEQFFGPGTRLTVL.

The chain has TRBV7-2 and TRBJ2-1, with D maybe TRBD2 (6 bases). There are 12 residues in the CDR3. Germline CDR1 SGHTA, CDR2 FQGNSA. V was shortened by 7 bases and J by 10 bases, with 14 bases between the two germline ends. The CDR3 reads CASTPGGPEQFF. Written as DNA, the CDR3 is TGTGCCAGCACCCCCGGGGGTCCCGAGCAGTTCTTC.

This clonotype was seen a handful of times. The gene calls are TRBV29-1 and TRBJ2-3; D unresolved. Between the trimmed V and J ends, which lost 5 bases and 0 bases, there was a span of 6 bases. CDR1 and CDR2 (germline): SQVTM, ANQGSEA. The CDR3 length is 12 residues. The CDR3 region is CSVPYSTDTQYF. CDR3 nucleotides: TGCAGCGTTCCCTACAGCACAGATACGCAGTATTTT.

V and J are TRBV2 and TRBJ2-7, with 11 bases fitting TRBD2. Germline V gene lookup returns CDR1 SNHLY and CDR2 FYNNEI. This CDR3 is built from 15 residues. Germline trimming cut 3 bases from V and 7 bases from J; bases unmatched to any gene: 8. The CDR3 DNA reads TGTGCCAGCAGTGAGGGGACTAGCGGATACAATGAGCAGTACTTC. Amino acid sequence: CASSEGTSGYNEQYF.

This chain joins TRBV5-1 and TRBJ2-7; D gene unclear. CDR1 SGHRS and CDR2 YFSETQ come from the germline V gene. CDR3 size: 15 residues. Trimming removed 0 bases at V and 2 bases at J, with 12 bases between. The CDR3 DNA reads as TGCGCCAGCAGCTTGGCCAGCCAGGCACCCTACGAGCAGTACTTC. Its translation: CASSLASQAPYEQYF.

The rearrangement joins TRBV20-1 to TRBJ1-2, with unresolved D. Germline V lookup: CDR1 DFQATT, CDR2 SNEGSKA (reference sequence). Trimming took 5 bases from V and 1 from J, leaving 14 bases between them. This CDR3 comprises 14 residues. As DNA, the CDR3 is TGCAGTGCTCCTCTTCGAGAGGGTAACTATGGCTACACCTTC. Translated: CSAPLREGNYGYTF.

This chain joins TRBV4-1 and TRBJ1-5; 7 bases are shared with TRBD1. Germline V gives CDR1 MGHRA, CDR2 YSYEKL. V lost 2 bases, J lost 6 bases, and 10 bases stayed unmatched. The CDR3 covers 16 residues. CDR3 residues: CASSQYTGDLGQPQHF. In DNA form, the CDR3 reads TGCGCCAGCAGCCAATATACAGGGGATCTAGGTCAGCCCCAGCATTTT.

In its sample, this clonotype was seen a few times. The CDR3 DNA follows: TGTGCCAGCTGCCGGCACAGCCAAGAGACCCAGTACTTC. It codes for CASCRHSQETQYF. The chain employs TRBV6-2 or TRBV6-3 and TRBJ2-5; D remains ambiguous. This CDR3 is 13 amino acids long. CDR1 is MNHEY, CDR2 SVGEGT, per germline. Trimming removed 8 bases from V and 1 base from J, with 11 bases in between.

The chain uses TRBV2 and TRBJ2-4; 9 positions agree with TRBD2. V lost 7 bases to trimming and J lost 13 bases; unmatched junction nucleotides: 23. The CDR3 loop spans 17 amino acids. The germline V gene encodes CDR1 SNHLY and CDR2 FYNNEI. The CDR3 DNA sequence: TGTGCCAGCAATCGGGTAGCGGGAGCCCAGCGTGAGTGGGAGCAGTACTTC. Encoded protein: CASNRVAGAQREWEQYF.

In this sample, this clonotype turned up many times. At one of its ends the junction is not consistent with the germline gene, which may arise from a read error. The CDR3 sequence: CASSLGVNEQYF. CDR3 nucleotide sequence: TGTGCCAGCAGCTTAGGTGTGAACGAGCAGTACTTC. J is TRBJ2-7 and V is TRBV5-1; D unresolved. Germline-derived CDR1 and CDR2 are SGHRS and YFSETQ. The length of the CDR3 is 12 residues.

The chain employs TRBV25-1 and TRBJ1-2; 9 bases map to TRBD1. V trimming: 6 bases; J trimming: 6 bases; junction bases outside the gene matches: 11. In germline, CDR1 is MGHDK, CDR2 SYGVNS. CDR3 length equals 15 residues. Written as DNA, the CDR3 is TGTGCCAGCAGCGATAACAGGGGGCTGCGGGATGGCTACACCTTC. It is translated as CASSDNRGLRDGYTF.

The chain carries TRBV4-1 and TRBJ2-5; D remains unclear. The CDR3 consists of 14 residues. V dropped 3 bases and J dropped 0 bases, with 8 bases sitting between them. Germline V gives CDR1 MGHRA, CDR2 YSYEKL. The CDR3 protein is CASSQRAYQETQYF. The CDR3 region has the DNA TGCGCCAGCAGCCAGCGAGCGTACCAAGAGACCCAGTACTTC.